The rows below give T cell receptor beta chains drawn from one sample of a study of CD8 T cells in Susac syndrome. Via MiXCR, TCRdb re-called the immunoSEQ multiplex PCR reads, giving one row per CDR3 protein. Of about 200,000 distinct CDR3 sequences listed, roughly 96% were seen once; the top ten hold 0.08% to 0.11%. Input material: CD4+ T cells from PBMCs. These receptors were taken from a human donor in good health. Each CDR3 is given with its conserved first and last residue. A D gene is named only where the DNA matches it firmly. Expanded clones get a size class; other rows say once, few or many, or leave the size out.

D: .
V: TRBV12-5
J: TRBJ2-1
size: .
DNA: TGTGCTAGTGGTTTATCAAAGAATGAGCAGTTCTTC
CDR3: CASGLSKNEQFF

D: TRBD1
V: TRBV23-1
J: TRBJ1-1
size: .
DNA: TGCGCCAGCACCCCGGGACAGACGAACACTGAAGCTTTCTTT
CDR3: CASTPGQTNTEAFF

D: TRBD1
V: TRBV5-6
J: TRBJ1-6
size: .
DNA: TGTGCCAGCAGTAGGGGACAGACCAGTAATTCACCCCTCCACTTT
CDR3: CASSRGQTSNSPLHF

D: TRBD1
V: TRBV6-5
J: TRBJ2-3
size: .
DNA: TGTGCCAGCAGTCAGGGGGTGGCAGGGACAGATACGCAGTATTTT
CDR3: CASSQGVAGTDTQYF

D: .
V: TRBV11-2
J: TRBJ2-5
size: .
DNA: TGTGCCAGCAGCCGGGACCCCGGCGGGACCCAGTACTTC
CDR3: CASSRDPGGTQYF

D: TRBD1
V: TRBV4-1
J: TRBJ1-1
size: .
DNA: TGCGCCAGCAGCGAGGGACAGGGCCAATTTCAGGCTTTCTTT
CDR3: CASSEGQGQFQAFF

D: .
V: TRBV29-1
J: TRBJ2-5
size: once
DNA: TGCAGCGTTGAGGGGGGCGAACAGGGGAGGCAGACCCAGTACTTC
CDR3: CSVEGGEQGRQTQYF

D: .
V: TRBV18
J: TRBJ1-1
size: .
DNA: TGTGCCAGCTCTACACAGGGTCAGGACACTGAAGCTTTCTTT
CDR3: CASSTQGQDTEAFF

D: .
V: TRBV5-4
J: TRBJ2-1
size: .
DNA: TGTGCCAGCAGCTTTAGGAGGGGCCAATCCTACAATGAGCAGTTCTTC
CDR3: CASSFRRGQSYNEQFF

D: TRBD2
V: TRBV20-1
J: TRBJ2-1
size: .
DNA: TGCAGTGCCGACGGGCTAGCGGGAGTCCATGAGCAGTTCTTC
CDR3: CSADGLAGVHEQFF

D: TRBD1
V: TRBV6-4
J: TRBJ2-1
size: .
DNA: TGTGCCAGCAGTAGGTCCCAGGGGGATGAGCAGTTCTTC
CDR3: CASSRSQGDEQFF

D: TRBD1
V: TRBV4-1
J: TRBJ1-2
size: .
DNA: TGCGCCAGCAGCCAAGGGCACAGGGGCTATGGCTACACCTTC
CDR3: CASSQGHRGYGYTF

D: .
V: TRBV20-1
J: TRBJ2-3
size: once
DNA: TGCAGTGCTAGAGCCCTGGGGCTAGATACGCAGTATTTT
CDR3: CSARALGLDTQYF

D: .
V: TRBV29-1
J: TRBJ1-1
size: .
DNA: TGCAGCGTTGGGGGGTTTCTGAACACTGAAGCTTTCTTT
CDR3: CSVGGFLNTEAFF

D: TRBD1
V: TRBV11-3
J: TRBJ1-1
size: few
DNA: TGTGCCAGCAGCCCGGACAGGGTGAACACTGAAGCTTTCTTT
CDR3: CASSPDRVNTEAFF

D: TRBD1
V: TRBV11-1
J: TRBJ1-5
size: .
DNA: TGTGCCAGCAGCACGGGACAGGGTAGCCAGCCCCAGCATTTT
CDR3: CASSTGQGSQPQHF

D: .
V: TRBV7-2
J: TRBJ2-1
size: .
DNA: TGTGCCAGCAGCCGCCCCCCCAGTGAGCAGTTCTTC
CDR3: CASSRPPSEQFF

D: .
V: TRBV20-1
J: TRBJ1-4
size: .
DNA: TGCAGTGCTTATACGGGAGCAACTAATGAAAAACTGTTTTTT
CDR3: CSAYTGATNEKLFF

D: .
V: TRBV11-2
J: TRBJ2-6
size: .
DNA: TGTGCCAGCAGCTTAGGCAAGGGTCCCCTAGAAGGGGCCAACGTCCTGACTTTC
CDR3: CASSLGKGPLEGANVLTF

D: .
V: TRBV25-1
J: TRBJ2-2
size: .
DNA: TGTGCCAGCAGTGACCCGGGCCGGTCAAGGACCGGGGAGCTGTTTTTT
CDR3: CASSDPGRSRTGELFF

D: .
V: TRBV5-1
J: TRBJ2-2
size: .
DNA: TGCGCCAGCAGCTCCTTGGCTAACACCGGGGAGCTGTTTTTT
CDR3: CASSSLANTGELFF

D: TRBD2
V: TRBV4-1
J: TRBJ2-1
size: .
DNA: TGCGCCAGCAGCCAAGAGGCGGGGGGATACAATGAGCAGTTCTTC
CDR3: CASSQEAGGYNEQFF